This T cell receptor beta chain originates from a study of blood T cells in healthy people across ages. Together with a sample-barcoded 5' primer, a J-beta primer mix was included in a second PCR lasting roughly 6 to 12 cycles. One entry per CDR3 protein results from TCRdb running MiXCR on the 5' RACE reads. Here the sample spans 450,000 to 650,000 distinct CDR3 sequences, about 24% being singletons. This clonotype has just a few counts. This sample was also put to use in a study of T cells of mothers and their children. That paper states: Three healthy Caucasian mothers and their six children were the donors. Per child, some 3 million TCR beta CDR3 reads were obtained, against over 9.5 million per mother. Similar effects of thymic selection on TCR recombination output were recorded in related and unrelated pairs. Slightly higher but non-significant overlap marked related mother-child pairs versus unrelated pairs.

Sequenced input: blood. The source is a boy aged 10-17 years in good health.

Here the CDR3 reads CASSPPGLAGYNEQFF. In DNA, the CDR3 is TGTGCCAGCAGTCCACCGGGACTAGCGGGGTACAATGAGCAGTTCTTC. V is TRBV12-3 or TRBV12-4 and J is TRBJ2-1, with TRBD2 matching 13 bases. The CDR3 length is 16 residues. Germline trimming cut 5 bases from V and 4 bases from J; bases unmatched to any gene: 5.